What follows describes a single TCR beta chain. TCRdb's copy holds only in-frame clones and misses some; the assay was immunoSEQ multiplex PCR. Found here are around 100,000 clones, around 92% of them singletons; the top ten hold 2.5% to 3%. Germline assignment: CDR1 LNHDA and CDR2 SQIVND (reference sequence). The CDR3 is 10 amino acids. V was clipped by 5 bases and J by 14 bases, with 10 bases between them. The sample is drawn from a study of siplizumab effects on memory and regulatory T cells. The chain couples TRBV19 to TRBJ1-5, with D unclear. This receptor was obtained from a human donor in good health. Some clones in this sample may be carry-over from other donors' samples. What was sequenced was CD4+ T cells sorted from blood. The DNA of the CDR3 is TGTGCCAGTAGTTCCTCCCCAGAGCATTTT. This gives the protein CASSSSPEHF.